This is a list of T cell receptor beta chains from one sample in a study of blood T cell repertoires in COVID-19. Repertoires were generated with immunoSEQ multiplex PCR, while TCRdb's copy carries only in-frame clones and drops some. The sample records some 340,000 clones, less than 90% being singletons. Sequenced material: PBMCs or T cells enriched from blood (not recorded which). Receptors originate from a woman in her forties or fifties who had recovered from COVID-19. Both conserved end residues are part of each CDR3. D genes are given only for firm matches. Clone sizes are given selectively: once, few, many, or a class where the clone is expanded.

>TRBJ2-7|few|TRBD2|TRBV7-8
TGTGCCAGCAGCATGGGTCGAAGCGGGAGTTACGAGCAGTACTTC
CASSMGRSGSYEQYF
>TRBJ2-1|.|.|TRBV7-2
TGTGCCAGCAGCTCCGGGACAACCCTAGACAATGAGCAGTTCTTC
CASSSGTTLDNEQFF
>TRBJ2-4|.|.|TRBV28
TGTGCCAGCAGTTTGGACCCCGGGGGTACCAAAAACATTCAGTACTTC
CASSLDPGGTKNIQYF
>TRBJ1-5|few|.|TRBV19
TGTGCCAGTAGTATGCGCCCGTCCCCCGCTAGCAATCAGCCCCAGCATTTT
CASSMRPSPASNQPQHF
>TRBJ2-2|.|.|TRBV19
TGTGCCAGTAGTCCCCGGCAGGGGACCGGGGAGCTGTTTTTT
CASSPRQGTGELFF
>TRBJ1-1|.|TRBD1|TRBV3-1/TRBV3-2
TGTGCCAGCAGCCCTGACAGGGACAACACTGAAGCTTTCTTT
CASSPDRDNTEAFF
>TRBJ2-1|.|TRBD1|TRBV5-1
TGCGCCAGCAGCTTGGCCCGGGACAGGGTATTCTACAATGAGCAGTTCTTC
CASSLARDRVFYNEQFF
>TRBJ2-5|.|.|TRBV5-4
TGTGCCAGCAGCCCGAACAGGGGACTCCAAGAGACCCAGTACTTC
CASSPNRGLQETQYF
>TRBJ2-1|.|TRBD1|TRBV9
TGTGCCAGCAGCGTAGGGCCTGGACAGGGAAACAATGAGCAGTTCTTC
CASSVGPGQGNNEQFF
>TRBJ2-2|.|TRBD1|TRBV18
TGTGCCAGCTCCCTTAGACAGGGAACGAACACCGGGGAGCTGTTTTTT
CASSLRQGTNTGELFF
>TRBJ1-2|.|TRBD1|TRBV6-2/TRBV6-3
TGTGCCAGCAGTTGGGGGACAGGGAGCGGCTACACCTTC
CASSWGTGSGYTF
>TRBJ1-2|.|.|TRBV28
TGTGCCAGCAGCTCCCCCGCCCGCCAAGGGGTAGGCTACACCTTC
CASSSPARQGVGYTF
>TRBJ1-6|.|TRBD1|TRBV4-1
TGCGCCAGCAGCCATGGGACAGGGGATAATTCACCCCTCCACTTT
CASSHGTGDNSPLHF
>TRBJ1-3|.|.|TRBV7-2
TGTGCCAGCAGCCGGCCTCCGGGGGGCTCTGGAAACACCATATATTTT
CASSRPPGGSGNTIYF
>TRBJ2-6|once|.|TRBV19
TGTGCCACCAACACCCCGGGGGACAGTTTTTCTTCTGGGGCCAACGTCCTGACTTTC
CATNTPGDSFSSGANVLTF
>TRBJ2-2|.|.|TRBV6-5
TGTGCCAGCAGCTACGGGGCGGTGGGGAACACCGGGGAGCTGTTTTTT
CASSYGAVGNTGELFF
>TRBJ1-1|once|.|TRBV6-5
TGTGCCAGCAGGCAGACAGGTCTTGTCAACACTGAAGCTTTCTTT
CASRQTGLVNTEAFF
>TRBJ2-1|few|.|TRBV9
TGTGCCAGCAGCCCCCACCGATCCAGGGGCAATGAGCAGTTCTTC
CASSPHRSRGNEQFF
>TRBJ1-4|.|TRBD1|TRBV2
TGTGCCAGCCAGGGGGCAAGCCTTAATGAAAAACTGTTTTTT
CASQGASLNEKLFF
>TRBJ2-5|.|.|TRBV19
TGTGCCAGTAGTATAGCGGCTGGAGGGGCGGCCGACCAAGAGACCCAGTACTTC
CASSIAAGGAADQETQYF
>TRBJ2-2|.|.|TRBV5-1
TGCGCCAGCAGCTTTGCTCAGTTCGCGAACACCGGGGAGCTGTTTTTT
CASSFAQFANTGELFF
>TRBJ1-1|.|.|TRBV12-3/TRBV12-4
TGTGCCAGCAGTTTTTCCCGGACTACTGAAGCTTTCTTT
CASSFSRTTEAFF
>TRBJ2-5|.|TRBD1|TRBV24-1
TGTGCCACCAGCCCAGGGACAGGGGGCGAGGAGACCCAGTACTTC
CATSPGTGGEETQYF
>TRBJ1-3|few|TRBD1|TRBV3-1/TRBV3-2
TGTGCCAGCAGCCAAGCAGGGGGTAGCACCATATATTTT
CASSQAGGSTIYF
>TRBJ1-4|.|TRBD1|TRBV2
TGTGCCAGCAAGGGGGACAGGATTGTCGAAAAACTGTTTTTT
CASKGDRIVEKLFF
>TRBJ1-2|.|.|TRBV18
TGTGCCAGCTCACCACTCCCCGACAGTGAATGCACCTTC
CASSPLPDSECTF
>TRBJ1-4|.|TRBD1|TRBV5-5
TGTGCCAGCAGCCGAGAGGGCAGGGGGAATGAAAAACTGTTTTTT
CASSREGRGNEKLFF
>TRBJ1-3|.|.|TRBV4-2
TGTGCCAGCAGCCGACAATCCGGGGACACCATATATTTT
CASSRQSGDTIYF
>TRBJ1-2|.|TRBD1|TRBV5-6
TGTGCCAGCAGCTACCAGGGGGACTACTATGGCTACACCTTC
CASSYQGDYYGYTF
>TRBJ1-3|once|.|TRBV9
TGTGCCAGCAGCGTCTACCCGGGAAACACCATATATTTT
CASSVYPGNTIYF
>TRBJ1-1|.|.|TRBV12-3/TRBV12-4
TGTGCCAGCAGCTGGGGGGAAACTGAAGCTTTCTTT
CASSWGETEAFF
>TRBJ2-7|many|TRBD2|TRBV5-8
TGTGCCAGCAGCTTGGGAGCGGGGGACGAGCAGTACTTC
CASSLGAGDEQYF
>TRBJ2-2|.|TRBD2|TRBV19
TGTGCCAGCAACAGCGGGGGGAACACCGGGGAGCTGTTTTTT
CASNSGGNTGELFF
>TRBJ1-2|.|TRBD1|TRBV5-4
TGTGCCAGCAGCCTGAACCCGACAGGGGGCCATGGCTACACCTTC
CASSLNPTGGHGYTF
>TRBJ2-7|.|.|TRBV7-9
TGTGCCAGCAGCTTAGGATCTAGCCCCGAGCAGTACTTC
CASSLGSSPEQYF
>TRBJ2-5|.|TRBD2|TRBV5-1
TGCGCCAGCAGCTTGGCACTAGCGGGAGGGGAGACCCAGTACTTC
CASSLALAGGETQYF
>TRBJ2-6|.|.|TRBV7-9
TGTGCCCACGAGGGCATTGGGGCCAACGTCCTGACTTTC
CAHEGIGANVLTF
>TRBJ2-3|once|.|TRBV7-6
TGTGCCAGCAGCTTCAGGGGTTCAGATACGCAGTATTTT
CASSFRGSDTQYF
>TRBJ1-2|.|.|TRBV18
TGTGCCAGCTCACTCTCAAACTACGTCTATGGCTACACCTTC
CASSLSNYVYGYTF
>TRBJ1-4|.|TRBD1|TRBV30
TGTGCCCTGACAGGGCTTAATGAAAAACTGTTTTTT
CALTGLNEKLFF
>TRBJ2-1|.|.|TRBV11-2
TGTGCCAGCAGCCCCGAGCCCGACCTAGAGGGAGGCAATGAGCAGTTCTTC
CASSPEPDLEGGNEQFF
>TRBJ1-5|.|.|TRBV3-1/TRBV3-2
TGTGCCAGCAGCAAAAAGTGGGGGGAGGGGTCCCAGCATTTT
CASSKKWGEGSQHF
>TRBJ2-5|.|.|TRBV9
TGTGCCAGCAGCGTTGGGTGGGCAGAGACCCAGTACTTC
CASSVGWAETQYF
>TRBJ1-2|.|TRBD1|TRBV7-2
TGTGCCAGCAGGCGGGACAGGGTATCCTATGGCTACACCTTC
CASRRDRVSYGYTF
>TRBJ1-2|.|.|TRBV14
TGTGCCAGCAGCCAAGTCGGGAAGAATGGCTACACCTTC
CASSQVGKNGYTF
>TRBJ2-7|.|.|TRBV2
TGTGCCAGCACCGGACAAGTGGGGCCCACCGAGCAGTACTTC
CASTGQVGPTEQYF
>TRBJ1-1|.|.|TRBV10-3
TGTGCCATCAGTGCCCGACAGGAGAACACTGAAGCTTTCTTT
CAISARQENTEAFF
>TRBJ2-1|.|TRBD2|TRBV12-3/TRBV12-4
TGTGCCAGCAGTCCCGGGACTAGCGTTGAGCAGTTCTTC
CASSPGTSVEQFF
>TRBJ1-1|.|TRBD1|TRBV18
TGTGCCAGCTCCCCCCCTGGGACAGACTTGAACACTGAAGCTTTCTTT
CASSPPGTDLNTEAFF
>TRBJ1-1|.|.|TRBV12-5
TGTGCTAGTGGTTTGGACATGAACACTGAAGCTTTCTTT
CASGLDMNTEAFF
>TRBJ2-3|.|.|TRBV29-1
TGCAGCGTTGAAGAGGTGATGGGGCCCGATACGCAGTATTTT
CSVEEVMGPDTQYF
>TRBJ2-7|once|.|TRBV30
TGTGCCTGGAGTGCGGACAGCTTAACCTACGAGCAGTACTTC
CAWSADSLTYEQYF
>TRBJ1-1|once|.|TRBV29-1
TGCAGCACGCCCCGGGCAGGGGCCCCCGGGAACACTGAAGCTTTCTTT
CSTPRAGAPGNTEAFF